This is a list of T cell receptor beta chains from one sample in a study of T cells after yellow fever vaccination. In TCRdb, the 5' RACE reads were re-called with MiXCR into one record per CDR3 protein. The sample comprises under 550,000 distinct CDR3 sequences, 21% of which are singletons, and approximately 16% rests with the top ten. The specimen was PBMCs, collected less than 25 days after the first yellow fever vaccination. The receptors come from a man younger than 30 who received the YFV17D yellow fever vaccine. The CDR3 runs from the conserved cysteine through the conserved F or W. D genes are given only for firm matches. The size field is filled for only some rows; it gives once, few, many or a size class.

j_call d_call v_call clone_size cdr3_aa cdr3_nt
TRBJ1-1 . TRBV5-1 . CASSPGHRANTEAFF TGCGCCAGCAGCCCCGGACATCGGGCGAACACTGAAGCTTTCTTT
TRBJ2-3 . TRBV5-4 . CASSLGAGTQLPGADTQYF TGTGCCAGCAGCTTGGGTGCCGGGACCCAACTCCCCGGGGCAGATACGCAGTATTTT
TRBJ2-3 . TRBV5-1 . CASRGDVTDTQYF TGCGCCAGCAGGGGGGACGTTACAGATACGCAGTATTTT
TRBJ2-3 TRBD2 TRBV10-3 few CAISTTSGGTDTQYF TGTGCCATCAGTACGACTAGCGGGGGGACAGATACGCAGTATTTT
TRBJ2-5 TRBD1 TRBV15 few CATSSYRGQGETQYF TGTGCCACCAGCAGCTACAGGGGGCAGGGTGAGACCCAGTACTTC
TRBJ1-6 . TRBV28 . CASTLGPGRKNSPLHF TGTGCCAGCACTCTGGGACCGGGACGGAAAAATTCACCCCTCCACTTT
TRBJ1-1 . TRBV7-6 many CASSLGGSLNTEAFF TGTGCCAGCAGCTTAGGAGGGAGTCTGAACACTGAAGCTTTCTTT
TRBJ1-4 . TRBV4-2 few CASSQDFPGEKLFF TGTGCCAGCAGCCAAGACTTCCCTGGGGAAAAACTGTTTTTT
TRBJ1-4 . TRBV7-2 . CASSPAHGVIGKLFF TGTGCCAGCAGCCCAGCCCACGGGGTAATCGGGAAACTGTTTTTT
TRBJ1-1 . TRBV4-1 . CASSQGVSTEAFF TGCGCCAGCAGCCAAGGTGTGAGCACTGAAGCTTTCTTT
TRBJ2-5 . TRBV6-1 few CASSPKLGLGETQYF TGTGCCAGCAGTCCCAAACTGGGACTTGGAGAGACCCAGTACTTC
TRBJ1-2 TRBD1 TRBV5-5 many CASSSQGAGGYTF TGTGCCAGCAGCTCTCAGGGGGCTGGTGGCTACACCTTC
TRBJ2-1 . TRBV7-2 . CASTQGAGRRNEQFF TGTGCCAGCACCCAAGGGGCGGGGAGACGGAATGAGCAGTTCTTC
TRBJ2-3 . TRBV20-1 few CSALGGVSTDTQYF TGCAGTGCCCTCGGCGGGGTGAGCACAGATACGCAGTATTTT
TRBJ2-7 . TRBV7-6 . CASSLGQVYYEQYF TGTGCCAGCAGCTTAGGACAAGTCTATTACGAGCAGTACTTC
TRBJ1-3 TRBD1 TRBV29-1 few CSVWTGAGNTIYF TGCAGCGTCTGGACAGGGGCTGGAAACACCATATATTTT
TRBJ2-5 . TRBV6-2/TRBV6-3 . CASRPDDQETQYF TGTGCCAGCAGGCCGGACGACCAAGAGACCCAGTACTTC
TRBJ2-1 . TRBV20-1 . CTVGGGASYNEQFF TGCACCGTGGGAGGGGGGGCGTCCTACAATGAGCAGTTCTTC
TRBJ2-3 . TRBV5-1 . CASSVGGRFNTDTQYF TGCGCCAGCAGCGTGGGGGGACGGTTTAACACAGATACGCAGTATTTT
TRBJ2-1 . TRBV20-1 few CSAKPYIVYNEQFF TGCAGTGCTAAGCCCTACATAGTGTACAATGAGCAGTTCTTC
TRBJ2-1 TRBD2 TRBV3-1 . CASSQDPPQRGGSYNEQFF TGTGCCAGCAGCCAAGACCCCCCCCAGCGGGGGGGCTCCTACAATGAGCAGTTCTTC
TRBJ2-3 . TRBV7-9 . CASSFMASDTQYF TGTGCCAGCAGCTTCATGGCGTCAGATACGCAGTATTTT
TRBJ2-3 . TRBV27 . CASSHRSTDSQYF TGTGCCAGCAGCCACAGGAGCACAGATTCGCAGTATTTT
TRBJ1-6 . TRBV3-1 . CASSQARGGSPLHF TGTGCCAGCAGCCAAGCGAGGGGCGGCTCACCCCTCCACTTT
TRBJ2-1 . TRBV9 many CASSVGGAGYNEQFF TGTGCCAGCAGCGTAGGAGGGGCAGGCTACAATGAGCAGTTCTTC
TRBJ1-6 . TRBV12-3/TRBV12-4 many CASTDGALNSPLHF TGTGCCAGCACGGACGGGGCCCTTAATTCACCCCTCCACTTT
TRBJ2-3 . TRBV4-3 . CASSQDGRGGAGDTQYF TGCGCCAGCAGCCAAGATGGTCGCGGGGGCGCGGGAGATACGCAGTATTTT
TRBJ2-2 . TRBV12-3/TRBV12-4 many CASSQGWGGELFF TGTGCCAGCAGCCAGGGGTGGGGCGGGGAGCTGTTTTTT
TRBJ1-2 . TRBV7-9 . CASSPRQEGVLPGYTF TGTGCCAGCAGCCCCCGGCAAGAGGGGGTGCTGCCTGGCTACACCTTC
TRBJ2-1 . TRBV9 few CASSPGGVYNEQFF TGTGCCAGCAGCCCCGGGGGCGTTTACAATGAGCAGTTCTTC
TRBJ2-3 . TRBV11-1 . CASSKTGFEDTQYF TGTGCCAGCAGTAAAACAGGGTTTGAAGATACGCAGTATTTT
TRBJ2-7 TRBD1 TRBV28 many CASSGGQNYEQYF TGTGCCAGCAGTGGGGGACAGAACTACGAGCAGTACTTC
TRBJ2-1 . TRBV7-3 . CASSLMGGPSDEQFF TGTGCCAGCAGCTTAATGGGGGGCCCCTCCGATGAGCAGTTCTTC
TRBJ2-2 TRBD2 TRBV11-2 . CASSLVLLAISRLTNTGELFF TGTGCCAGCAGCTTAGTGTTACTAGCGATTTCTCGCCTTACGAACACCGGGGAGCTGTTTTTT
TRBJ2-1 TRBD2 TRBV20-1 . CSASIGSGVTEQFF TGCAGTGCTAGTATTGGTAGCGGGGTCACCGAGCAGTTCTTC
TRBJ2-5 . TRBV5-6 few CASSPGASRETQYF TGTGCCAGCAGCCCAGGGGCTTCACGAGAGACCCAGTACTTC
TRBJ1-6 . TRBV7-2 . CASSHGGDYNSPLHF TGTGCCAGCAGCCACGGTGGGGACTATAATTCACCCCTCCACTTT
TRBJ2-1 TRBD1 TRBV28 . CASRLMGQGNNEQFF TGTGCCAGCAGACTAATGGGACAGGGAAACAATGAGCAGTTCTTC
TRBJ2-7 . TRBV3-1 . CASSQGSLTAPYF TGTGCCAGCAGCCAAGGTTCGTTGACAGCGCCTTACTTC
TRBJ2-2 TRBD1 TRBV9 . CASGIPWGQGANTGELFF TGTGCCAGCGGTATCCCGTGGGGACAGGGGGCGAACACCGGGGAGCTGTTTTTT
TRBJ1-1 . TRBV6-2/TRBV6-3 . CASSYPPDEAFF TGTGCCAGCAGTTACCCCCCGGACGAAGCTTTCTTT
TRBJ2-3 TRBD1 TRBV2 . CASRPGQGPDTQYF TGTGCCAGCAGGCCGGGACAGGGACCAGATACGCAGTATTTT
TRBJ2-1 . TRBV5-4 many CASSLDRQAYNEQFF TGTGCCAGCAGCTTGGACAGACAGGCTTACAATGAGCAGTTCTTC
TRBJ1-2 TRBD1 TRBV20-1 . CSATQGQEGYGYTF TGCAGTGCTACGCAGGGACAGGAGGGGTACGGCTACACCTTC
TRBJ2-5 TRBD2 TRBV11-2 . CASSLSPGGGDETQYF TGTGCCAGCAGCTTAAGCCCGGGAGGGGGTGATGAGACCCAGTACTTC
TRBJ2-5 . TRBV20-1 . CSAVQGKETQYF TGCAGTGCTGTACAGGGTAAAGAGACCCAGTACTTC
TRBJ1-3 . TRBV28 once CAEGQDGNTIYF TGTGCCGAAGGGCAGGACGGAAACACCATATATTTT
TRBJ2-7 TRBD1 TRBV7-9 . CASSSHRGETYEQYF TGTGCCAGCAGCAGTCACAGGGGCGAGACCTACGAGCAGTACTTC
TRBJ1-1 . TRBV7-9 . CASSLALAEAFF TGTGCCAGCAGCTTAGCGCTAGCTGAAGCTTTCTTT
TRBJ2-3 TRBD2 TRBV29-1 few CSVVSREADTQYF TGCAGCGTTGTGTCGCGGGAGGCAGATACGCAGTATTTT
TRBJ2-3 TRBD2 TRBV4-2 . CASSRGLAPKVSTDTQYF TGTGCCAGCAGCCGCGGACTAGCGCCAAAGGTTAGCACAGATACGCAGTATTTT
TRBJ2-1 . TRBV7-9 . CATRDFPNEQFF TGTGCCACCAGGGACTTTCCAAATGAGCAGTTCTTC
TRBJ2-2 . TRBV12-3/TRBV12-4 . CASRLNTGELFF TGCGCCAGCAGACTGAACACCGGGGAGCTGTTTTTT
TRBJ2-6 TRBD2 TRBV3-1 . CASSHKLATHSGANVLTF TGTGCCAGCAGCCACAAACTAGCGACCCACTCTGGGGCCAACGTCCTGACTTTC
TRBJ2-3 . TRBV7-8 . CASSRPLTDTQYF TGTGCCAGCAGCCGGCCACTCACAGATACGCAGTATTTT